Listed here are 20 T cell receptor beta chains from one sample, sequenced in a study of T cells after yellow fever vaccination. A single record per CDR3 protein comes from TCRdb applying MiXCR to the 5' RACE reads. The sample consists of some 350,000 distinct CDR3 sequences, under 5% of them appearing once. The material sequenced was PBMCs, taken 5 days after the yellow fever booster vaccination. Receptors originate from a man between 18 and 35 years old who received the YFV17D yellow fever vaccine.

This clonotype occurred a few times. V is TRBV5-1 and J is TRBJ2-1; D is perhaps TRBD2 (6 bases). Trimming removed 0 bases at V and 10 bases at J, with 14 bases between. The length of the CDR3 is 14 residues. The germline V gene encodes CDR1 SGHRS and CDR2 YFSETQ. The CDR3 region is CASSLDGTVIEQFF. The DNA for the CDR3 is TGCGCCAGCAGCTTGGATGGGACTGTCATAGAGCAGTTCTTC.

This clonotype was seen only a few times. V usage is TRBV10-3 and J usage is TRBJ2-7, with 10 bases identical to TRBD1. The CDR3 loop spans 14 amino acids. After removal of 5 bases from V and 1 base from J, the junction contained 2 bases not matched to a gene. CDR1 and CDR2 (germline): ENHRY, SYGVKD. CDR3 residues: CAISPGQGSYEQYF. The DNA for the CDR3 is TGTGCCATCAGTCCGGGACAGGGGTCCTACGAGCAGTACTTC.

The V call is TRBV11-1, the J call TRBJ2-2; 9 nucleotides line up with TRBD2. Germline V gives CDR1 SGHAT, CDR2 FQDESV (reference sequence). With V trimmed by 2 bases and J by 3 bases, 4 bases remained unmatched. This CDR3 spans 16 amino acids. The CDR3 region has the DNA TGTGCCAGCAGCTTACAGCGGGGGGACGACACCGGGGAGCTGTTTTTT. Translating it yields CASSLQRGDDTGELFF. Filled out from reference TRBV11-1 and TRBJ2-2, the complete variable domain reads EAEVAQSPRYKITEKSQAVAFWCDPISGHATLYWYRQILGQGPELLVQFQDESVVDDSQLPKDRFSAERLKGVDSTLKIQPAELGDSAMYLCASSLQRGDDTGELFFGEGSRLTVL.

This clonotype was observed a few times. The rearrangement uses TRBV7-8 and TRBJ2-7; D gene unclear. The V end lost 5 bases, the J end lost 3 bases, and 14 bases lay between the germline ends. This CDR3 is built from 14 residues. Germline V gene lookup returns CDR1 SGHVS and CDR2 FQNEAQ. CDR3 sequence (DNA): TGTGCCAGCAGCACCCTTCCTGGCGTCTACGAGCAGTACTTC. As protein: CASSTLPGVYEQYF.

This clonotype showed up many times. The gene calls are TRBV5-1 and TRBJ2-1; no reliable D call. This CDR3 comprises 12 residues. Germline V gives CDR1 SGHRS, CDR2 YFSETQ. Trimming took off 0 bases at V and 7 bases at J, with 5 bases between the two ends. CDR3 amino acids: CASSLVMNEQFF. For the CDR3, the DNA is TGCGCCAGCAGCTTGGTTATGAATGAGCAGTTCTTC.

The chain joins TRBV7-9 to TRBJ2-2; D unresolved. V gave up 11 bases and J gave up 6 bases, with 22 bases separating them. Germline loops: CDR1 SEHNR, CDR2 FQNEAQ (reference sequence). The CDR3 length is 15 residues. CDR3 sequence: CASEARLSWAGELFF. CDR3 nucleotides: TGTGCCTCGGAAGCGAGGTTGAGTTGGGCCGGGGAGCTGTTTTTT.

This clonotype has ten or more counts. The chain combines TRBV5-1 with TRBJ2-5; 8 positions match TRBD1. The CDR3 contains 14 residues. Germline V CDR1 and CDR2: SGHRS, YFSETQ. The trim removed 3 bases at V and 5 bases at J, leaving 6 bases unmatched. This chain's CDR3 is CASSSTGVRETQYF. For the CDR3, the DNA is TGCGCCAGCAGCTCGACAGGGGTACGGGAGACCCAGTACTTC.

This clonotype was counted at least ten times. V usage is TRBV7-2 and J usage is TRBJ1-2; tentatively, D is TRBD1 (6 bases). Trimming cost V 4 bases and J 4 bases, with 7 bases left between them. The germline CDR1 and CDR2 sequences are SGHTA and FQGNSA. This CDR3 has 12 amino acids. The CDR3 bases are TGTGCCAGCAGCTCACAGGGCTATGGCTACACCTTC. This encodes CASSSQGYGYTF.

This chain uses TRBV5-6 with TRBJ2-1, with D perhaps matching TRBD2 (6 bases). CDR1 is SGHDT and CDR2 is YYEEEE in the germline V gene. The CDR3 has 12 amino acids. The ends were cut back, 5 bases at V and 11 bases at J, with 14 bases in the middle. CDR3 sequence reads: CASRQEGSKQFF. As DNA, the CDR3 is TGTGCCAGCAGACAGGAGGGTTCTAAGCAGTTCTTC.

This clonotype was detected many times. The rearrangement links TRBV5-1 to TRBJ2-3; D is uncertain. The V end was cut by 2 bases, the J end by 4 bases, with 11 bases between. Germline V gene sequence: CDR1 SGHRS, CDR2 YFSETQ. The CDR3 is 14 residues long. This CDR3 is CASSFTVGADTQYF. CDR3 bases: TGCGCCAGCAGCTTTACGGTAGGCGCAGATACGCAGTATTTT.

This clonotype was seen more than once but under ten times. The rearrangement joins TRBV6-1 to TRBJ1-6; 11 bases fit TRBD1. Germline V CDR1 and CDR2: MNHNS, SASEGT. V lost 4 bases and J lost 9; bases outside the gene matches: 8. This CDR3 spans 16 amino acids. The DNA of the CDR3 is TGTGCCAGCAGTGGAGACGGACAGGGGGCGCGTTCACCCCTCCACTTT. Protein sequence: CASSGDGQGARSPLHF.

This clonotype was recorded a few times. This chain connects TRBV6-5 to TRBJ2-3; 8 nucleotides line up with TRBD2. Looked up from germline, CDR1 is MNHEY and CDR2 is SVGAGI. V lost 4 bases, J lost 5 bases, and 8 bases stayed unmatched. CDR3 size: 15 residues. This CDR3 reads CASSSGGDQGDTQYF. CDR3 bases: TGTGCCAGCAGTTCGGGGGGGGACCAAGGAGATACGCAGTATTTT.

There are many counts of this clonotype. The rearrangement links TRBV20-1 to TRBJ2-1, with 9 bases lining up with TRBD1. The trim removed 3 bases at V and 3 bases at J, leaving 6 bases unmatched. The CDR3 has 15 amino acids. CDR1 and CDR2 (germline): DFQATT, SNEGSKA (reference sequence). CDR3: CSASGGQGIYNEQFF. The CDR3 region has the DNA TGCAGTGCTAGTGGGGGACAGGGTATCTACAATGAGCAGTTCTTC.

J is TRBJ2-2 and V is TRBV7-6; TRBD1 might be the D (6 bases). V was clipped by 3 bases and J by 4 bases, with 9 bases between them. CDR3 length equals 14 residues. CDR1 is SGHVS, CDR2 FNYEAQ, per germline. The CDR3, as DNA: TGTGCCAGCAGCTTTCAGGGGAGCACCGGGGAGCTGTTTTTT. Translated: CASSFQGSTGELFF.

This clonotype was detected a few times. The rearrangement joins TRBV4-1 to TRBJ2-5, with D maybe TRBD2 (5 bases). Germline lookup yields CDR1 MGHRA and CDR2 YSYEKL. V dropped 2 bases and J dropped 2 bases, with 9 bases sitting between them. There are 14 residues in the CDR3. CDR3 in amino acids: CASSQLSGQETQYF. In nucleotides, the CDR3 is TGCGCCAGCAGCCAATTAAGCGGACAAGAGACCCAGTACTTC.

This clonotype is a singleton in its sample. The CDR3 spells CATTTGINQPQHF. DNA of the CDR3: TGTGCCACCACCACGGGGATTAATCAGCCCCAGCATTTT. The chain has TRBV15 and TRBJ1-5; D is unclear. The V gene lost 7 bases and the J gene lost 4 bases, with 11 bases spanning the gap. The CDR3 extends over 13 amino acids. Germline CDR1 is LNHNV and CDR2 is YYDKDF (reference sequence).

This clonotype was seen many times. The chain recombines TRBV29-1 with TRBJ2-3; D is unclear. The CDR3 sequence is 9 residues long. Germline V gene lookup returns CDR1 SQVTM and CDR2 ANQGSEA. Here the CDR3 reads CGATDTQYF. CDR3 DNA sequence: TGCGGAGCTACAGATACGCAGTATTTT.

This clonotype has ten or more counts. The chain has TRBV20-1 and TRBJ2-2; D remains unclear. CDR1 DFQATT and CDR2 SNEGSKA come from the germline V gene (reference sequence). CDR3 length equals 13 residues. In DNA form, the CDR3 reads TGCAGGGCCGCTAGTCTCGACACCGGGGAGCTGTTTTTT. This sequence encodes CRAASLDTGELFF.

This clonotype was seen a few times. This chain links TRBV3-1 with TRBJ2-3, with D perhaps TRBD1 or TRBD2 (5 bases each). The CDR3 totals 14 residues. Germline V gene sequence: CDR1 LGHDT, CDR2 YNNKEL (reference sequence). V dropped 0 bases and J dropped 7 bases, with 11 bases sitting between them. CDR3 loop: CASSQEGPGNTQYF. The CDR3 nucleotides are TGTGCCAGCAGCCAAGAGGGGCCGGGGAATACGCAGTATTTT.

There are a few counts of this clonotype. The V call is TRBV20-1, the J call TRBJ1-2, with D unresolved. CDR3 length: 11 amino acids. Germline V gives CDR1 DFQATT, CDR2 SNEGSKA (reference sequence). V was shortened by 5 bases and J by 5 bases, with 9 bases between the two germline ends. The CDR3 DNA is TGCAGTGCTCTTACACTATATGGCTACACCTTC. Translated, it gives CSALTLYGYTF.